Following are 15 T cell receptor beta chains from one sample sequenced in a study of blood T cell repertoires in COVID-19. Sequenced by immunoSEQ multiplex PCR; TCRdb stores in-frame clones only, minus some. Counted here are more than 250,000 clones, over 75% occurring once; the ten biggest clones make up 8.6%. Material for sequencing was peripheral blood. These receptors were obtained from a human donor in a cohort sampled during active COVID-19.

V gene TRBV7-9 combines with J gene TRBJ2-2, with TRBD2 matching over 7 bases. CDR1 is SEHNR, CDR2 FQNEAQ, per germline (reference sequence). The junction had 4 bases not matched to a gene; V was cut back by 1 base and J by 2 bases. This CDR3 is 16 amino acids long. In nucleotides, the CDR3 is TGTGCCAGCAGCTTAGTGGCTAGCGGCAACACCGGGGAGCTGTTTTTT. Translated, it gives CASSLVASGNTGELFF.

CDR3 in DNA: TGTGCCAGCGGACAGGGGGGGGTTTGGGACACTGAAGCTTTCTTT. This gives the protein CASGQGGVWDTEAFF. J is TRBJ1-1 and V is TRBV28; 10 bases map to TRBD1. The CDR3 totals 15 residues. The germline gives CDR1 MDHEN, CDR2 SYDVKM. Germline trimming cut 8 bases from V and 3 bases from J; bases unmatched to any gene: 9.

This sequence joins TRBV20-1 and TRBJ1-1; D gene ambiguous. The CDR3 spans 11 residues. V was cut by 3 bases and J by 4 bases, with 6 bases left in between. The V gene's germline CDR1 is DFQATT and CDR2 SNEGSKA (reference sequence). The CDR3: CSARGSTEAFF. The CDR3 DNA is TGCAGTGCTAGGGGGAGCACTGAAGCTTTCTTT.

This clone was recorded only once. CDR3 in amino acids: CASNLGAGGQETQYF. CDR3 DNA: TGTGCCAGCAATTTAGGAGCGGGAGGGCAAGAGACCCAGTACTTC. The V call is TRBV5-5, the J call TRBJ2-5; 10 bases match TRBD2. V lost 6 bases and J lost 2; bases outside the gene matches: 7. Germline V gives CDR1 SGHKS, CDR2 YYEKEE (reference sequence). The CDR3 spans 15 residues.

V is TRBV5-1 and J is TRBJ2-5, with D possibly matching TRBD2 (7 bases). Germline V gene data show CDR1 as SGHRS and CDR2 as YFSETQ. This CDR3 contains 14 residues. Trimming shortened V by 4 bases and J by 2 bases, and 12 bases separated the two germline ends. Here the CDR3 reads CASSRGALQETQYF. CDR3 DNA: TGCGCCAGCAGCCGGGGGGCCCTACAAGAGACCCAGTACTTC.

About this clone itself: At the DNA level, this CDR3 is encoded by other sequences in the same sample as well. The chain is built from TRBV5-4 and TRBJ2-7, with 11 bases fitting TRBD2. The CDR3 consists of 15 residues. Unmatched junction bases numbered 5, after V lost 3 bases and J lost 3 bases. Germline V lookup: CDR1 SGHNT, CDR2 YYREEE (reference sequence). CDR3 region: CASSWGTSGDYEQYF. CDR3 coding DNA: TGTGCCAGCAGCTGGGGGACTAGCGGAGACTACGAGCAGTACTTC. Variable domain in full (rest from reference TRBV5-4 and TRBJ2-7): ETGVTQSPTHLIKTRGQQVTLRCSSQSGHNTVSWYQQALGQGPQFIFQYYREEENGRGNFPPRFSGLQFPNYSSELNVNALELDDSALYLCASSWGTSGDYEQYFGPGTRLTVT.

This clone was seen just once. The chain links TRBV11-2 to TRBJ2-5; D perhaps matches TRBD2 (7 bases). The CDR3 consists of 15 residues. V lost 1 base to trimming and J lost 5 bases, with 14 bases between them. Looked up from germline, CDR1 is SGHAT and CDR2 is FQNNGV. The CDR3 region is CASSLVGGERETQYF. Written as DNA, the CDR3 is TGTGCCAGCAGCTTAGTAGGGGGGGAACGTGAGACCCAGTACTTC. Looking up the rest from reference TRBV11-2 and TRBJ2-5 gives the full variable domain: EAGVAQSPRYKIIEKRQSVAFWCNPISGHATLYWYQQILGQGPKLLIQFQNNGVVDDSQLPKDRFSAERLKGVDSTLKIQPAKLEDSAVYLCASSLVGGERETQYFGPGTRLLVL.

This chain links TRBV18 with TRBJ2-7; 9 bases are a match to TRBD1. Per germline, CDR1 KGHSH and CDR2 LQKENI. After removal of 1 base from V and 2 bases from J, the junction contained 6 bases not matched to a gene. This CDR3 spans 16 amino acids. CDR3 bases: TGTGCCAGCTCACCACAGGGACAGGGAGCCACCTACGAGCAGTACTTC. It yields the protein CASSPQGQGATYEQYF.

The chain is built from TRBV5-1 and TRBJ2-1, with unresolved D. Trimming left V 0 bases short and J 10 bases short, with 11 bases between. CDR3 length: 13 amino acids. Germline loops: CDR1 SGHRS, CDR2 YFSETQ. The CDR3 loop is CASSLGLLGEQFF. In nucleotides, the CDR3 is TGCGCCAGCAGCTTGGGACTCCTTGGGGAGCAGTTCTTC.

This sequence joins TRBV19 and TRBJ2-2, with a possible D match to TRBD1 (6 bases). Trimming shortened V by 7 bases and J by 2 bases, and 11 bases separated the two germline ends. Germline V gives CDR1 LNHDA, CDR2 SQIVND (reference sequence). This CDR3 contains 14 residues. The CDR3 coding sequence is TGTGCCAGTACGGACAGACCCAACACCGGGGAGCTGTTTTTT. Amino acids: CASTDRPNTGELFF.

The chain carries TRBV20-1 and TRBJ1-1; 8 bases line up with TRBD1. There are 11 residues in the CDR3. The V segment lost 5 bases and the J segment 10 bases; nucleotides outside the gene matches: 6. The V gene's germline CDR1 is DFQATT and CDR2 SNEGSKA (reference sequence). The CDR3 coding sequence is TGCAGTGCTGGAAGGACAGGGCCAGCTTTCTTT. It translates to CSAGRTGPAFF.

V usage is TRBV5-1 and J usage is TRBJ2-5; possibly TRBD1 for D (6 bases). Trimming removed 7 bases at V and 0 bases at J, with 13 bases between. Germline assignment: CDR1 SGHRS and CDR2 YFSETQ. This CDR3 is 14 amino acids long. The CDR3 region is CASHQGLNQETQYF. In nucleotides, the CDR3 is TGCGCCAGCCATCAGGGGCTCAACCAAGAGACCCAGTACTTC. Full variable domain (outside the CDR3, taken from reference TRBV5-1 and TRBJ2-5): KAGVTQTPRYLIKTRGQQVTLSCSPISGHRSVSWYQQTPGQGLQFLFEYFSETQRNKGNFPGRFSGRQFSNSRSEMNVSTLELGDSALYLCASHQGLNQETQYFGPGTRLLVL.

The chain links TRBV18 to TRBJ2-3; D unclear. The CDR3 is 13 residues long. Deletions cut 4 bases from V and 6 bases from J, with 11 bases between. The germline gives CDR1 KGHSH, CDR2 LQKENI. The CDR3 DNA reads as TGTGCCAGCTCACTCACGCGATTGGATACGCAGTATTTT. This codes for CASSLTRLDTQYF.

This chain joins TRBV19 and TRBJ1-1; D might be TRBD1 (6 bases). The length of the CDR3 is 15 residues. The germline gives CDR1 LNHDA, CDR2 SQIVND (reference sequence). Between the trimmed V and J ends, which lost 3 bases and 2 bases, there was a span of 13 bases. Written as DNA, the CDR3 is TGTGCCAGTAGTATTTACAGGGTCGGTAACACTGAAGCTTTCTTT. This codes for CASSIYRVGNTEAFF.

Comment on this clone: An end of the junction does not agree with germline; a read error may underlie this. This chain links TRBV19 with TRBJ1-1; D might be TRBD1 (5 bases). Germline loops: CDR1 LNHDA, CDR2 SQIVND (reference sequence). CDR3 length equals 13 residues. The CDR3 here is CASSILADTEASF. DNA of the CDR3: TGTGCCAGTAGTATATTGGCGGACACTGAAGCTTCCTTT. Full variable domain (remainder filled in from reference TRBV19 and TRBJ1-1): DGGITQSPKYLFRKEGQNVTLSCEQNLNHDAMYWYRQDPGQGLRLIYYSQIVNDFQKGDIAEGYSVSREKKESFPLTVTSAQKNPTAFYLCASSILADTEASFGQGTRLTVV.